Sequencing of this TCR beta chain was carried out in a study of vaccination and CD4 T cells after COVID-19. Study-level points and caveats: Spike mono-reactivity marked 304 of 307 vaccine-specific clones in convalescent patients.

Note on this clonotype: Its antigen is as yet unknown.

Treatment of the sample: approximately 9-day PBMC culture with coronavirus spike peptide pools or control peptides (ViraFEST assay). The unexposed donor gave CD4+ T cells before the COVID-19 pandemic (2011-2018). V gave up 3 bases and J gave up 16 bases; unmatched junction bases: 9. This CDR3 has 12 amino acids. CDR1 is DFQATT and CDR2 is SNEGSKA in the germline V gene (reference sequence). Researchers used the Oncomine TCR Beta short-read assay to sequence DNA from cultured CD4+ T cells. Genomic DNA was extracted from cultured CD4+ T cells. MiXCR was run by TCRdb on the PCR reads, yielding one entry per CDR3 protein. Of roughly 9,100 distinct CDR3 sequences in the sample, 30% to 35% were seen once.

The sequenced sample was CD4+ T cells from blood, cultured in vitro. The gene calls are TRBV20-1 and TRBJ1-4, with 9 bases aligning to TRBD1. This clonotype originated in a human donor in good health. The CDR3: CSARTPRTGEFF. CDR3 nucleotide sequence: TGCAGTGCTAGGACTCCCCGGACAGGGGAGTTTTTT.